This T cell receptor (beta chain) emerged from a study of T cells after yellow fever vaccination. Trimming cost V 3 bases and J 7 bases; bases outside gene matches: 4. Per germline, CDR1 SGHRS and CDR2 YFSETQ. This CDR3 has 15 residues. Findings and limits, study-wide: FACS-sorted repertoires might harbor abundant contaminating clonotypes from the bulk population. Most clones from primary vaccination resurfaced after the booster (about 95% CD4, more than 75% CD8).

Conversion of TCR transcripts into cDNA relied on 5'RACE template switching, which added a universal primer site and UMIs. A single record per CDR3 protein comes from TCRdb applying MiXCR to the 5' RACE reads. The data hold some 320,000 distinct CDR3 sequences, with approximately 9% observed a single time. This clonotype was counted a few times. Its antigen is still unknown. This sample comprised PBMCs, obtained on the day of the first yellow fever vaccination. The receptor comes from a man aged 18 to 30 who received the YFV17D yellow fever vaccine. The chain recombines TRBV5-1 with TRBJ2-1; 13 bases fit TRBD2. CDR3 residues: CASSSGTSGINEQFF. The CDR3 DNA reads as TGCGCCAGCAGCTCCGGGACTAGCGGGATAAATGAGCAGTTCTTC. The variable domain in full, with the rest retrieved from reference TRBV5-1 and TRBJ2-1, is KAGVTQTPRYLIKTRGQQVTLSCSPISGHRSVSWYQQTPGQGLQFLFEYFSETQRNKGNFPGRFSGRQFSNSRSEMNVSTLELGDSALYLCASSSGTSGINEQFFGPGTRLTVL.